This T cell receptor beta chain is from a study of cytomegalovirus exposure and HLA in healthy donors. To note about this clone: Its antigen remains unidentified.

The donors, nominally healthy at sampling, likely had unrecorded immune exposures. 13 Jbeta primers and 60 Vbeta primers were used for the PCR. The repertoire was sequenced with immunoSEQ multiplex PCR; TCRdb's copy has only in-frame clones and lacks some. Here the sample spans some 120,000 clones, 78% being singletons. General study points: Researchers reported from a later analysis that most CMV-associated TCR beta chains appeared HLA-restricted. Reportedly, fewer N-insertions than the roughly 600-donor mean appeared in an Asian-associated ancestry cluster in a later analysis. Trimming of TCR beta V- and J-genes showed a link, identified in a later analysis, to a missense DCLRE1C variant.

CDR1 is MDHEN and CDR2 is SYDVKM in the germline V gene. After removal of 6 bases from V and 2 bases from J, the junction contained 7 bases not matched to a gene. The CDR3 totals 15 residues. The sample was PBMCs. This receptor was obtained from a woman in her 40s in good health and CMV-seronegative. The V and J genes are TRBV28 and TRBJ1-5; 7 nucleotides agree with TRBD1. CDR3 DNA: TGTGCCAGCAGCGAGACAGGGATTGGCAATCAGCCCCAGCATTTT. Translation: CASSETGIGNQPQHF.